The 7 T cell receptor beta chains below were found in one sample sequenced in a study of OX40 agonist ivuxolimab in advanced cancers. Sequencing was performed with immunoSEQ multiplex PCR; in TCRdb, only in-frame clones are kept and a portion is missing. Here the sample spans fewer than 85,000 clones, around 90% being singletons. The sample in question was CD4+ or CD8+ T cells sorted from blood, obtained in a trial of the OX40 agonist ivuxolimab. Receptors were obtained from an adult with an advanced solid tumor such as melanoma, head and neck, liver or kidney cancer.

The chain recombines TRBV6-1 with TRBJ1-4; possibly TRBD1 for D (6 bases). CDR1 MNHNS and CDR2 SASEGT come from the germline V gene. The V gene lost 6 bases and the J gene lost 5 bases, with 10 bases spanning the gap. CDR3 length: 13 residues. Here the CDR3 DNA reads TGTGCCAGCAGATTAGGGGGAAATGAAAAACTGTTTTTT. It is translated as CASRLGGNEKLFF.

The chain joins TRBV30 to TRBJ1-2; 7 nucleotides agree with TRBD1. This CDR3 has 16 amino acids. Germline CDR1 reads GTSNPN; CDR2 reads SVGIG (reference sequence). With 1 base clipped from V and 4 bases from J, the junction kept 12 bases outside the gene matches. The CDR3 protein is CAWSAGRGRGSYGYTF. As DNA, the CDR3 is TGTGCCTGGAGTGCTGGAAGGGGGCGAGGAAGCTATGGCTACACCTTC.

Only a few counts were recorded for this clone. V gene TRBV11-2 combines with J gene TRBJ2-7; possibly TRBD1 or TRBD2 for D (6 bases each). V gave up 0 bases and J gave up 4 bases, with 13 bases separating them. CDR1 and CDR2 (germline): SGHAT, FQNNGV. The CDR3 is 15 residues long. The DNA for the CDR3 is TGTGCCAGCAGCTTAGATAGGGGGGCTACGTACGAGCAGTACTTC. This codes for CASSLDRGATYEQYF.

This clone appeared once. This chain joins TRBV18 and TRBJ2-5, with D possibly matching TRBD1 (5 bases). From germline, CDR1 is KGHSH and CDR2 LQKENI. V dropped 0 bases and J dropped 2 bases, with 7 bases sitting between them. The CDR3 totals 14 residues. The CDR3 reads CASSPPAGQETQYF. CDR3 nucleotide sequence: TGTGCCAGCTCACCACCGGCAGGGCAAGAGACCCAGTACTTC.

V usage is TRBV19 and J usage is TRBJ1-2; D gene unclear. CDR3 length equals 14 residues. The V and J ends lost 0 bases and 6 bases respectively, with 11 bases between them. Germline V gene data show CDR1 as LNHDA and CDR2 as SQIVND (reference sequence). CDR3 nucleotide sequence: TGTGCCAGTAGTATAGAGAGACGAATACATGGCTACACCTTC. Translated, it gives CASSIERRIHGYTF. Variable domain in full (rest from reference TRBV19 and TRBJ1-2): DGGITQSPKYLFRKEGQNVTLSCEQNLNHDAMYWYRQDPGQGLRLIYYSQIVNDFQKGDIAEGYSVSREKKESFPLTVTSAQKNPTAFYLCASSIERRIHGYTFGSGTRLTVV.

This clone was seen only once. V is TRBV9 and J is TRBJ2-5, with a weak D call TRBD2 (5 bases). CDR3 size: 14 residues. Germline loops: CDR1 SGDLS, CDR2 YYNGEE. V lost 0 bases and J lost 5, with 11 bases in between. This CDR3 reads CASSVEVAWETQYF. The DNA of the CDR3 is TGTGCCAGCAGCGTAGAAGTAGCGTGGGAGACCCAGTACTTC.

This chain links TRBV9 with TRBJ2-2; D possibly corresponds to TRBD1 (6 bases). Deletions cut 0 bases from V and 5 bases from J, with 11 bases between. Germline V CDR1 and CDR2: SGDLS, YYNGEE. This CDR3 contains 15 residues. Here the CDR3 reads CASSVDNRATGELFF. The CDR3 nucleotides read TGTGCCAGCAGCGTAGATAACAGGGCTACCGGGGAGCTGTTTTTT.